The sequence of this T cell receptor beta chain was determined in a study of T cells after somatic rescue of genetic block. The protocol was immunoSEQ multiplex PCR, while the TCRdb copy is restricted to in-frame clones and leaves out a portion. The sample shows 70,000 to 95,000 clones, approximately 90% of them seen only once. Germline V gene sequence: CDR1 MDHEN, CDR2 SYDVKM. The J segment lost 8 bases and the V segment lost 5 bases, leaving 20 bases of the junction unmatched. The CDR3 has 17 amino acids. The sample was peripheral blood mononuclear cells (PBMCs). The origin of this receptor is a woman younger than 30. The chain joins TRBV28 to TRBJ1-2, with TRBD1 matching 7 bases. The CDR3 DNA sequence: TGTGCCAGCAGTCCCCCCCCCGCCAGACAGCAGGGGGGCGGCTACACCTTC. Protein sequence: CASSPPPARQQGGGYTF.